Listed below are T cell receptor beta chains from one sample, sequenced in a study of CD8+ T cells in alopecia areata. Generated by immunoSEQ multiplex PCR, the TCRdb table keeps only in-frame clones and is missing some. The table records roughly 170,000 clones, about 60% of them present only once. Sequencing was performed on CD4+ T cells sorted from blood, taken at week 0. Every receptor here comes from a human donor with alopecia areata. CDR3s include the opening cysteine and the closing phenylalanine or tryptophan. Fields, in order: J gene, V gene, D gene, clone size, CDR3 DNA, CDR3 protein. D genes are given only for firm matches. Clone size is shown for a subset of rows, as once, few, many or a class of expanded clone.

TRBJ2-3	TRBV28	-	few	TGTGCCAGCAGTTTACCCAGGAACACAGATACGCAGTATTTT	CASSLPRNTDTQYF
TRBJ2-5	TRBV5-1	-	few	TGCGCCAGCAGCTCAGGGTCAGGTGGCGTAGGGGAGACCCAGTACTTC	CASSSGSGGVGETQYF
TRBJ1-5	TRBV4-2	-	-	TGTGCCAGCAGCCAAGAACGGAATCAGCCCCAGCATTTT	CASSQERNQPQHF
TRBJ2-3	TRBV5-1	-	-	TGCGCCAGCAGCTTCGGACAGCTCACAGATACGCAGTATTTT	CASSFGQLTDTQYF
TRBJ1-1	TRBV29-1	-	-	TGCAGCACAGTTGGGGGGACTGAAGCTTTCTTT	CSTVGGTEAFF
TRBJ1-4	TRBV7-9	-	-	TGTGCCAGCAGCTTAGTCGGGGCAACTAATGAAAAACTGTTTTTT	CASSLVGATNEKLFF
TRBJ2-3	TRBV7-9	-	-	TGTGCCAGCAGCTTAGGGTCAGCGAGAACAGATACGCAGTATTTT	CASSLGSARTDTQYF
TRBJ1-2	TRBV29-1	TRBD1	many	TGCAGCGTTCGACAGGGGGCAACCTATGGCTACACCTTC	CSVRQGATYGYTF
TRBJ1-6	TRBV11-2	-	once	TGTGCCAGCAGCTTAGTAGGGCCATTTAATTCACCCCTCCACTTT	CASSLVGPFNSPLHF
TRBJ1-6	TRBV30	TRBD1	-	TGTGCCTGGGGCGGTCTGGGACAGGGGTCTTCACCCCTCCACTTT	CAWGGLGQGSSPLHF
TRBJ1-1	TRBV5-4	TRBD1	-	TGTGCCAGCAGCTCAGGACAGGGGATGAGGGCTTTCTTT	CASSSGQGMRAFF
TRBJ2-2	TRBV6-5	TRBD1	-	TGTGCCAGCGTGGCAGGGGGCACCGGGGAGCTGTTTTTT	CASVAGGTGELFF
TRBJ2-1	TRBV5-6	TRBD2	medium-sized	TGTGCCAGCAGCCCGTTACGCGGGGGGGCCTACAATGAGCAGTTCTTC	CASSPLRGGAYNEQFF
TRBJ2-5	TRBV15	-	-	TGTGCCACCAGCAGAGATCCAGGCTCCGAGACCCAGTACTTC	CATSRDPGSETQYF
TRBJ1-4	TRBV6-5	-	-	TGTGCCAGCAAAAAAGACAACTTGAATGAAAAACTGTTTTTT	CASKKDNLNEKLFF
TRBJ2-5	TRBV5-6	-	-	TGTGCCAGCAGCCCAAGACGGAACCCCCAGGAGACCCAGTACTTC	CASSPRRNPQETQYF